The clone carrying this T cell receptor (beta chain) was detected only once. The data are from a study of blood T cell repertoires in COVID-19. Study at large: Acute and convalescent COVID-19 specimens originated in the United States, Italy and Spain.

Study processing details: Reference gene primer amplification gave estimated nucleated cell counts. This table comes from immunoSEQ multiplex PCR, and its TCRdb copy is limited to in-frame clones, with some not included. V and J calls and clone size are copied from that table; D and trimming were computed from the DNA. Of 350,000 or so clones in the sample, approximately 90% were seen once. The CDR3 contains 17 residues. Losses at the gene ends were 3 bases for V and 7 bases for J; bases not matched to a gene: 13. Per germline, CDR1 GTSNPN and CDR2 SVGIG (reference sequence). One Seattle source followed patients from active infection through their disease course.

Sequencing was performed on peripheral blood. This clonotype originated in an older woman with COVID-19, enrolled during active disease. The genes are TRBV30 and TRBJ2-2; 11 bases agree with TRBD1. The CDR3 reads CAWRAGTGGLIGGELFF. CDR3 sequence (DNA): TGTGCCTGGAGAGCCGGGACAGGGGGGCTTATCGGCGGGGAGCTGTTTTTT.